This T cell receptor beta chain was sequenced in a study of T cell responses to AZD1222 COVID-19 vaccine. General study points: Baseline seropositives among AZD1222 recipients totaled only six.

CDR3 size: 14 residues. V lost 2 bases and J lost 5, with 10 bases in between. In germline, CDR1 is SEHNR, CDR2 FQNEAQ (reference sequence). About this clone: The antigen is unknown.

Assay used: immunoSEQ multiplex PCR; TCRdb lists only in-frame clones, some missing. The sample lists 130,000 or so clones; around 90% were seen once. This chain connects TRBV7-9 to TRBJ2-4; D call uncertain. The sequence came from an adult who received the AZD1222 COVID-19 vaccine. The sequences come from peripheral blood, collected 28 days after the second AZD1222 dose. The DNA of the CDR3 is TGTGCCAGCAGCTTAACCCCTGACGAAAACATTCAGTACTTC. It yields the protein CASSLTPDENIQYF.